A single sample is the source of the 16 T cell receptor beta chains below, sequenced in a study of Graves' ophthalmopathy and Graves' hyperthyroidism. Researchers took RNA transcripts and amplified TCR beta CDR3 regions from them. The first round was an RT-PCR with HTBI primers, and the second round was a multiplex PCR. TCRdb called the multiplex PCR reads again in MiXCR, with one record for every CDR3 protein. The sample has about 400,000 distinct CDR3 sequences; around 16% are singletons. The sequencing sample was made of peripheral blood. These receptor sequences come from a woman between 18 and 29 years old with Graves' ophthalmopathy.

This clonotype was seen repeatedly, ten times or more. The chain employs TRBV30 and TRBJ2-5; D is uncertain. V lost 3 bases and J 2 bases, leaving 7 bases between the germline ends. Germline CDR1 and CDR2: GTSNPN and SVGIG (reference sequence). This CDR3 comprises 12 residues. This chain's CDR3 is CAWSINQETQYF. The DNA of the CDR3 is TGTGCCTGGAGCATAAATCAAGAGACCCAGTACTTC.

In this sample, this clonotype turned up many times. This rearrangement joins TRBV27 to TRBJ1-1; D not certain. V lost 6 bases, J lost 4 bases, and 15 bases lay in between. There are 14 residues in the CDR3. The germline CDR1 and CDR2 sequences are MNHEY and SMNVEV (reference sequence). The CDR3 loop reads CASSATRLGTEAFF. The CDR3 nucleotides read TGTGCCAGCAGCGCAACCCGATTAGGCACTGAAGCTTTCTTT.

This clonotype was counted at least ten times. The chain uses TRBV7-8 and TRBJ2-7; D unresolved. The CDR3 has 12 residues. The V end was cut by 5 bases, the J end by 5 bases, with 10 bases between. Germline V gene lookup returns CDR1 SGHVS and CDR2 FQNEAQ. In nucleotides, the CDR3 is TGTGCCAGCAGCGAAATTGGAAACGAGCAGTACTTC. Translating gives CASSEIGNEQYF.

The J gene is TRBJ1-1, the V gene TRBV28, with unresolved D. Trimming pared 4 bases from V and 0 bases from J, leaving 12 bases between. The CDR3 contains 15 residues. Germline CDR1 and CDR2: MDHEN and SYDVKM. The CDR3 protein is CASSSPREMNTEAFF. The CDR3 DNA reads TGTGCCAGCAGTTCCCCTAGGGAGATGAACACTGAAGCTTTCTTT. Together with reference TRBV28 and TRBJ1-1, the CDR3 gives the full variable domain: DVKVTQSSRYLVKRTGEKVFLECVQDMDHENMFWYRQDPGLGLRLIYFSYDVKMKEKGDIPEGYSVSREKKERFSLILESASTNQTSMYLCASSSPREMNTEAFFGQGTRLTVV.

The sample holds many counts of this clonotype. The chain has TRBV19 and TRBJ2-5; possibly TRBD2 for D (5 bases). V lost 5 bases and J 0 bases, leaving 19 bases between the germline ends. The CDR3 is 17 amino acids. Germline V gene lookup returns CDR1 LNHDA and CDR2 SQIVND (reference sequence). The CDR3 nucleotides read TGTGCCAGTAGTCAAAAACGAGGACTCCCAGACCAAGAGACCCAGTACTTC. Protein product: CASSQKRGLPDQETQYF.

This clonotype was counted ten times or more. V usage is TRBV28 and J usage is TRBJ2-5; D is unclear. The ends were cut back, 4 bases at V and 7 bases at J, with 19 bases in the middle. CDR1 is MDHEN and CDR2 is SYDVKM in the germline V gene. The CDR3 extends over 15 amino acids. For the CDR3, the DNA is TGTGCCAGCAGTTCTCGGACCTGGTTCATGAGGACCCAGTACTTC. It yields the protein CASSSRTWFMRTQYF.

This clonotype was recorded at least ten times. The chain couples TRBV27 to TRBJ1-1; no firm D call. Trimming took off 2 bases at V and 0 bases at J, with 7 bases between the two ends. Germline V lookup: CDR1 MNHEY, CDR2 SMNVEV (reference sequence). This CDR3 comprises 14 residues. The CDR3 coding sequence is TGTGCCAGCAGTTTAATGCAAATGAACACTGAAGCTTTCTTT. This codes for CASSLMQMNTEAFF.

This clonotype was seen repeatedly, ten times or more. The rearrangement links TRBV20-1 to TRBJ2-4; TRBD2 agrees at 10 bases. Unmatched junction bases numbered 6, after V lost 1 base and J lost 9 bases. The CDR3 has 14 amino acids. Germline V CDR1 and CDR2: DFQATT, SNEGSKA (reference sequence). The CDR3 reads CSARGSGGGSIQYF. For the CDR3, the DNA is TGCAGTGCTAGAGGGAGCGGGGGGGGTAGCATTCAGTACTTC.

As for this clonotype: A read error is likely, as this CDR3 ends without the conserved phenylalanine or tryptophan. The chain employs TRBV6-5 and TRBJ2-7, with 10 nucleotides matching TRBD2. Per the germline V gene, CDR1 is MNHEY and CDR2 is SVGAGI. The CDR3 has 16 residues. Losses at the gene ends were 2 bases for V and 4 bases for J; bases not matched to a gene: 8. The CDR3 DNA reads TGTGCCAGCAGTTACGGGCCTAGCGGGAGCTTGTACGAGCAGTACTCC. Protein: CASSYGPSGSLYEQYS.

This clonotype showed up many times. The rearrangement joins TRBV11-1 to TRBJ1-1; 9 bases are shared with TRBD1. The trim removed 2 bases at V and 3 bases at J, leaving 7 bases unmatched. This CDR3 has 16 residues. The V gene's germline CDR1 is SGHAT and CDR2 FQDESV (reference sequence). The chain's CDR3 is CASSLSGTGSDTEAFF. The CDR3 DNA follows: TGTGCCAGCAGCTTAAGCGGGACAGGGTCGGACACTGAAGCTTTCTTT.

J is TRBJ1-1 and V is TRBV18; 10 nucleotides line up with TRBD1. The CDR3 extends over 16 amino acids. V lost 6 bases to trimming and J lost 1 base; unmatched junction nucleotides: 8. Germline CDR1 and CDR2: KGHSH and LQKENI. CDR3 sequence (DNA): TGTGCCAGCTCCCCCGGGACAGGGGAATCGAACACTGAAGCTTTCTTT. Protein: CASSPGTGESNTEAFF.

The chain combines TRBV6-1 with TRBJ1-1; D is ambiguous. This CDR3 comprises 15 residues. CDR1 is MNHNS and CDR2 is SASEGT in the germline V gene. Trimming shortened V by 6 bases and J by 8 bases, and 22 bases separated the two germline ends. CDR3 in amino acids: CASSGSQPMWTEAFF. The CDR3 DNA follows: TGTGCCAGCAGCGGATCACAACCGATGTGGACCGAAGCTTTCTTT.

In its sample, this clonotype was seen many times. This rearrangement joins TRBV27 to TRBJ1-2, with 9 bases fitting TRBD1. The germline V gene has CDR1 MNHEY and CDR2 SMNVEV (reference sequence). The CDR3 is made up of 15 amino acids. V dropped 6 bases and J dropped 6; count of bases not matched to a gene: 11. CDR3 sequence (DNA): TGTGCCAGCAGACAAACCCGGGACAGGGTGCATGGCTACACCTTC. This translates into CASRQTRDRVHGYTF.

This clonotype was detected ten times or more. The chain carries TRBV27 and TRBJ1-3; TRBD1 might be the D (5 bases). Trimming stripped 4 bases from V and 8 bases from J, with 18 bases between. The CDR3 totals 15 residues. Germline V gene sequence: CDR1 MNHEY, CDR2 SMNVEV (reference sequence). CDR3 nucleotides: TGTGCCAGCAGTTCCCGGGGCTCGAGAGAGGACACCATATATTTT. Translating gives CASSSRGSREDTIYF.

This clonotype was recorded at least ten times. The CDR3 region is CASGLTRFYGYTF. The CDR3 bases are TGTGCCAGTGGACTGACCCGCTTCTATGGCTACACCTTC. The genes are TRBV12-3 or TRBV12-4 and TRBJ1-2; D is unclear. The CDR3 is made up of 13 amino acids. V was shortened by 9 bases and J by 4 bases, with 15 bases between the two germline ends.

This chain's CDR3 is CATRGGSGQGYGYTF. Here the CDR3 DNA reads TGTGCCACCAGGGGGGGTAGCGGACAGGGGTATGGCTACACCTTC. The chain is built from TRBV24-1 and TRBJ1-2; 9 bases fit TRBD1. V was pared by 7 bases and J by 5 bases, with 10 bases of the junction left unmatched. The CDR3 extends over 15 amino acids. CDR1 is KGHDR and CDR2 is SFDVKD in the germline V gene.